Listed below are T cell receptor beta chains from one sample, sequenced in a study of cytomegalovirus exposure and HLA in healthy donors. Sequencing was performed with immunoSEQ multiplex PCR; in TCRdb, only in-frame clones are kept and a portion is missing. The sample lists approximately 150,000 clones; around 90% were seen once. Sequencing was carried out using PBMCs. All receptors derive from a woman aged 40 to 50 in good health and CMV-seronegative. Each CDR3 is given with its conserved first and last residue. The D gene is left open where the match is weak. Size is omitted from some rows. Given values are once, few, many or a class for expanded clones.

TRBJ2-7,NA,TRBD1,TRBV7-9,TGTTCCAGCAGTAAGACCGGGACAGGGGCCTCCTACGAGCAGTACTTC,CSSSKTGTGASYEQYF
TRBJ2-5,NA,NA,TRBV30,TGTGCCTGGAGGGGCAGACAAGAGACCCAGTACTTC,CAWRGRQETQYF
TRBJ2-1,NA,NA,TRBV7-9,TGTGCCAGCAGCTTAGATCTGCAGAATGAGCAGTTCTTC,CASSLDLQNEQFF
TRBJ2-1,NA,TRBD2,TRBV30,TGTGCCTGGATGGGACTAGCCTTCTGGAATGAGCAGTTCTTC,CAWMGLAFWNEQFF
TRBJ2-1,NA,TRBD2,TRBV15,TGTGCCACCCGGCGTGAGCGGGACTCCTACAATGAGCAGTTCTTC,CATRRERDSYNEQFF
TRBJ1-1,NA,NA,TRBV7-9,TGTTCCAGCAGCTTAAGCCATTTCAACACTGAAGCTTTCTTT,CSSSLSHFNTEAFF
TRBJ1-5,NA,NA,TRBV7-9,TGTTCCAGCAGCTTAGCAGGGGTGGCTCAGCCCCAGCATTTT,CSSSLAGVAQPQHF
TRBJ2-1,NA,NA,TRBV5-1,TGCGCCAGCAGCTTCGACTTTCCTGCCTACAATGAGCAGTTCTTC,CASSFDFPAYNEQFF
TRBJ2-1,NA,NA,TRBV9,TGTGCCAGCAGCGACAGGGTTTCTTACAATGAGCAGTTCTTC,CASSDRVSYNEQFF
TRBJ2-5,NA,TRBD2,TRBV30,TGTGCCTCCGGACTAGCGGGAGGAAAGACCCAGTACTTC,CASGLAGGKTQYF
TRBJ2-7,NA,TRBD1,TRBV27,TGTGCCAGCAGTTACGACAGGGGTCACGAGCAGTACTTC,CASSYDRGHEQYF
TRBJ2-7,NA,NA,TRBV25-1,TGTGCCAGCAGTGGCAACGGACTCTACGAGCAGTACTTC,CASSGNGLYEQYF
TRBJ1-2,few,NA,TRBV19,TGTGCCAGTAATTTCGGCAGGGGTCACTATGGCTACACCTTC,CASNFGRGHYGYTF
TRBJ2-7,once,NA,TRBV5-1,TGCGCCAGCAGCTCCACCGGGACATCTTCCTACGAGCAGTACTTC,CASSSTGTSSYEQYF
TRBJ2-7,once,TRBD2,TRBV5-6,TGTGCCAGCAGCTACGGGACTAGCGGGAGGAACGAGCAGTACTTC,CASSYGTSGRNEQYF
TRBJ2-1,NA,TRBD1,TRBV5-5,TGTGCCAGCAGCTTCCGGACAGGGGAAGGCAATGAGCAGTTCTTC,CASSFRTGEGNEQFF
TRBJ1-4,NA,NA,TRBV5-1,TGCGCCAGCACCCCAGGAGGGGTGAATAATGAAAAACTGTTTTTT,CASTPGGVNNEKLFF
TRBJ2-2,NA,NA,TRBV6-5,TGTGCCAGCAGGATGGGAGGAACCGGGGAGCTGTTTTTT,CASRMGGTGELFF
TRBJ2-7,NA,NA,TRBV4-2,TGTGCCAGCAGCCAGGGCAGACAAAGCTCCTACGAGCAGTACTTC,CASSQGRQSSYEQYF
TRBJ1-1,NA,NA,TRBV2,TGTGCCAGCTCGACTCGCGGAAACACTGAAGCTTTCTTT,CASSTRGNTEAFF